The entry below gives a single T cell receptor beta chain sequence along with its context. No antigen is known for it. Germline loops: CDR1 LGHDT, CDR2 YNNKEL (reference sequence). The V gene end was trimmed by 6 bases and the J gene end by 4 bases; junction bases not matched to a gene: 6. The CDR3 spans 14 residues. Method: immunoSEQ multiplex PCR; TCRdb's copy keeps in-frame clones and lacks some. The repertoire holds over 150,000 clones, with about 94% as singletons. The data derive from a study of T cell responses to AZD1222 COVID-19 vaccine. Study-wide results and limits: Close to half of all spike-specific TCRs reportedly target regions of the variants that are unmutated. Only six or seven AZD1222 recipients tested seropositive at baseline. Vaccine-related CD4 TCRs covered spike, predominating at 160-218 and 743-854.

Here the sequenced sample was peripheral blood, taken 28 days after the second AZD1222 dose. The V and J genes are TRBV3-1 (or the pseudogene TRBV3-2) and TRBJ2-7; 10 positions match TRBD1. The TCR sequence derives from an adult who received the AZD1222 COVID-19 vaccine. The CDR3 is CASRMTGGRYEQYF. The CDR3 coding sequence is TGTGCCAGCAGGATGACAGGGGGCCGATACGAGCAGTACTTC.